This TCR beta chain came from a study of shared T cell receptors in the human thymus (dated by TCRdb to the early 2020s). Context from the whole study: The study examined how the human thymus generates shared, self-reactive T-cell receptor alpha chains.

V sheds 3 bases and J sheds 4 bases, leaving 12 bases between their ends. Via the germline V gene, CDR1 is KGHSH and CDR2 LQKENI. Including the terminal cysteine and phenylalanine, the CDR3 comprises 14 residues. Only CDR3 DNA is held: 42 bases, read in frame from base 1. The library was made by the immunoSEQ multiplex PCR assay. TCRdb re-hosts the immuneACCESS table, in-frame sequences only. Its copies lack some clones; in the studies checked, an unresolved V gene accounts for under half of them, and the cause for the rest is not known. The table for this sample lists hundreds of thousands of clones; over 75% of them were counted only once. The ten largest clones take up more than 0.009% of the sample. With respect to this clone: No cognate antigen has been identified for it. No base qualities exist here, and no much larger clone lies one base off it.

These data also formed part of another study, on human thymus T cells. The second paper states: Donors were immunologically healthy infants undergoing open corrective cardiac surgery for congenital heart defects in Finland. Thymus tissue was collected as surgical resects that were removed during corrective cardiac surgery. Biased V and J gene segment usage appeared to be present in both thymic and peripheral blood repertoires. Highly overlapping thymic TCR repertoires among unrelated individuals were reported in the related research. TCR alpha and beta repertoires from roughly eight infant thymus samples and a few related peripheral blood samples were characterized in the study. The infant donors were about 6 to 250 days old, and the cohort included a handful of males and a couple of females. Thymocytes were mechanically released from the tissue and were stored as pellets of roughly 10-32 million cells at -70 degrees C. A QIAsymphony instrument was used to extract genomic DNA from frozen cell pellets. Using the immunoSEQ multiplex PCR assay, the TCRB and TCRAD loci were amplified from a standardized quantity of quality-controlled genomic DNA. The V(D)J region was spanned by amplicons of a length sufficient to cover the CDR3 and to identify V and J genes. Through the commercial immunoSEQ service, the amplicons were sequenced on an Illumina platform. Primer bias and sequencing errors were corrected as previously described, and TCRAD and TCRB were defined on the basis of the IMGT database. Analysis of the repertoires was done with immunoSEQ Analyzer 3.0 and VDJTools and included basic statistics, V/J segment usage, diversity estimates, rarefaction and pairwise overlap. Diversity was estimated with Chao1, ChaoE, Efron-Thisted, Shannon and inverse Simpson indices, and also on datasets down-sampled to the smallest sample. Repertoire overlap was determined by strict matching of CDR3 nucleotide sequence, V gene and J gene, and Jaccard-based multidimensional scaling clustering was applied. On average, thymus samples gave around 880,000 unique TCRB clonotypes, whereas blood samples gave about 84,000.

The clonotype originates from a boy younger than two with a congenital heart defect. Donor details come from another sample of the same person, matched by shared clones. The chain is made from TRBV18 and TRBJ1-2; TRBD1 is perhaps the D gene, given 6 matching bases. Material: thymocytes. The nucleotides read TGTGCCAGCTCACCCTCGAGACAGGTCTATGGCTACACCTTC. This encodes CASSPSRQVYGYTF. Here the CDR3 is joined to the reference TRBV18 and TRBJ1-2 genes, and the full variable domain is: NAGVMQNPRHLVRRRGQEARLRCSPMKGHSHVYWYRQLPEEGLKFMVYLQKENIIDESGMPKERFSAEFPKEGPSILRIQQVVRGDSAAYFCASSPSRQVYGYTFGSGTRLTVV.